These 21 T cell receptor beta chains originate from one sample sequenced in a study of siplizumab effects on memory and regulatory T cells. Measured with immunoSEQ multiplex PCR; TCRdb has only the in-frame clones, and not every one. The sample carries approximately 100,000 clones, roughly 92% recorded once. The sequencing input was Tregs sorted from blood. The receptors were gathered from a human donor in good health.

This chain connects TRBV29-1 to TRBJ2-7, with TRBD2 matching over 16 bases. The length of the CDR3 is 14 residues. In germline, CDR1 is SQVTM, CDR2 ANQGSEA. The V and J ends lost 6 bases and 6 bases, in that order; junction bases with no gene match: 5. This CDR3 is CSVAGLAGGGEQYF. The CDR3 DNA is TGCAGCGTCGCGGGACTAGCGGGAGGGGGCGAGCAGTACTTC.

The chain combines TRBV5-1 with TRBJ2-3; the match to TRBD1 covers 7 bases. Per the germline V gene, CDR1 is SGHRS and CDR2 is YFSETQ. With 7 bases clipped from V and 0 bases from J, the junction kept 5 bases outside the gene matches. CDR3 length equals 14 residues. CDR3 DNA: TGCGCCAGCGGCAGGACAGGCAGCACAGATACGCAGTATTTT. Translating gives CASGRTGSTDTQYF.

The chain links TRBV29-1 to TRBJ1-2; a possible D gene is TRBD1 (6 bases). Deletions cut 4 bases from V and 7 bases from J, with 13 bases between. The CDR3 loop spans 12 amino acids. Per the germline V gene, CDR1 is SQVTM and CDR2 is ANQGSEA. CDR3 amino acids: CSVVEGGGGYTF. The CDR3 region has the DNA TGCAGCGTTGTCGAGGGGGGGGGTGGCTACACCTTC.

The chain recombines TRBV7-9 with TRBJ2-1; no reliable D call. The CDR3 totals 16 residues. V lost 3 bases to trimming and J lost 0 bases, with 12 bases between them. Germline loops: CDR1 SEHNR, CDR2 FQNEAQ (reference sequence). For the CDR3, the DNA is TGTGCCAGCAGCTTGGTGCGCCCTAGCTCCTACAATGAGCAGTTCTTC. Its translation is CASSLVRPSSYNEQFF.

Of note for this clone: Other nucleotide sequences in the sample specify the same CDR3. The chain employs TRBV5-6 and TRBJ2-7; a possible D gene is TRBD1 (5 bases). Trimming removed 0 bases from V and 4 bases from J, with 11 bases in between. CDR3 length: 14 amino acids. Germline CDR1 reads SGHDT; CDR2 reads YYEEEE. This CDR3 is CASSLGAGSYEQYF. CDR3 DNA: TGTGCCAGCAGCTTGGGGGCAGGGTCTTACGAGCAGTACTTC.

V is TRBV7-8 and J is TRBJ1-1; D gene unclear. This CDR3 has 11 amino acids. Germline loops: CDR1 SGHVS, CDR2 FQNEAQ. The V gene lost 2 bases and the J gene lost 3 bases, with 1 base spanning the gap. The DNA of the CDR3 is TGTGCCAGCAGCTTACACACTGAAGCTTTCTTT. Its translation: CASSLHTEAFF. Together with reference TRBV7-8 and TRBJ1-1, the CDR3 gives the full variable domain: GAGVSQSPRYKVAKRGQDVALRCDPISGHVSLFWYQQALGQGPEFLTYFQNEAQLDKSGLPSDRFFAERPEGSVSTLKIQRTQQEDSAVYLCASSLHTEAFFGQGTRLTVV.

The V call is TRBV27, the J call TRBJ1-1; 9 bases align to TRBD1. The CDR3 runs to 15 residues. The V segment lost 4 bases and the J segment 5 bases; nucleotides outside the gene matches: 8. From germline, CDR1 is MNHEY and CDR2 SMNVEV (reference sequence). CDR3 protein: CASSSPTGGRTEAFF. For the CDR3, the DNA is TGTGCCAGCAGTTCTCCGACAGGGGGGAGAACTGAAGCTTTCTTT.

The J gene is TRBJ1-2, the V gene TRBV5-1; maybe TRBD1 (5 bases). The CDR3 contains 13 residues. Trimming left V 5 bases short and J 3 bases short, with 11 bases between. The germline V gene has CDR1 SGHRS and CDR2 YFSETQ. DNA of the CDR3: TGCGCCAGCAGACTGGGCAGGGACTATGGCTACACCTTC. This gives the protein CASRLGRDYGYTF.

This chain joins TRBV4-2 and TRBJ1-1; no clear D. The germline V gene has CDR1 LGHNA and CDR2 YNFKEQ. Trimming removed 4 bases from V and 6 bases from J, with 15 bases in between. CDR3 length: 14 residues. The CDR3 loop is CASSPHPWAAEAFF. The CDR3 DNA sequence: TGTGCCAGCAGCCCGCACCCGTGGGCGGCTGAAGCTTTCTTT.

V gene TRBV9 combines with J gene TRBJ2-7, with D possibly TRBD2 on 5 matching bases. Germline lookup yields CDR1 SGDLS and CDR2 YYNGEE. Trimming removed 1 base from V and 6 bases from J, with 20 bases in between. The CDR3 consists of 16 residues. CDR3 amino acids: CASSVSDGLLFGEQYF. CDR3 DNA sequence: TGTGCCAGCAGCGTATCGGACGGACTGCTTTTTGGCGAGCAGTACTTC.

The V and J genes are TRBV18 and TRBJ1-2; D gene uncertain. Germline values: CDR1 KGHSH, CDR2 LQKENI. The CDR3 extends over 15 amino acids. Trimming pared 6 bases from V and 1 base from J, leaving 15 bases between. CDR3: CASSPGAGGNYGYTF. Here the CDR3 DNA reads TGTGCCAGCTCCCCCGGTGCAGGCGGTAACTATGGCTACACCTTC.

This clone has a single count. The chain joins TRBV7-9 to TRBJ2-7; 11 bases map to TRBD2. After removal of 5 bases from V and 0 bases from J, the junction contained 6 bases not matched to a gene. Germline V lookup: CDR1 SEHNR, CDR2 FQNEAQ (reference sequence). This CDR3 has 16 residues. CDR3 coding DNA: TGTGCCAGCAGCCCTAGCGGGAGGCTAAGCTCCTACGAGCAGTACTTC. Protein product: CASSPSGRLSSYEQYF.

The chain employs TRBV29-1 and TRBJ1-3, with D unresolved. This CDR3 has 11 amino acids. CDR1 SQVTM and CDR2 ANQGSEA come from the germline V gene. V was pared by 6 bases and J by 0 bases, with 3 bases between. CDR3 in DNA: TGCAGCGTGAACTCTGGAAACACCATATATTTT. It translates to CSVNSGNTIYF.

The chain combines TRBV27 with TRBJ2-7; D call uncertain. The ends were cut back, 1 base at V and 2 bases at J, with 9 bases in the middle. The CDR3 is 14 amino acids. CDR1 is MNHEY, CDR2 SMNVEV, per germline (reference sequence). CDR3 in DNA: TGTGCCAGCAGTTTATGGCACAGCGCCTACGAGCAGTACTTC. Its protein product is CASSLWHSAYEQYF.

The V and J genes are TRBV18 and TRBJ1-1; 7 bases are shared with TRBD1. The junction had 6 bases not matched to a gene; V was cut back by 3 bases and J by 5 bases. This CDR3 contains 14 residues. Germline V gene lookup returns CDR1 KGHSH and CDR2 LQKENI. For the CDR3, the DNA is TGTGCCAGCTCACCGACAGGGTTAGAAACTGAAGCTTTCTTT. This gives the protein CASSPTGLETEAFF.

The chain carries TRBV7-9 and TRBJ2-7; no firm D call. CDR1 SEHNR and CDR2 FQNEAQ come from the germline V gene (reference sequence). V was trimmed by 1 base and J by 5 bases, leaving 15 bases between them. CDR3 size: 15 residues. The CDR3 nucleotides read TGTGCCAGCAGCTTAGGCGGCAGTGTGGGTGACGAGCAGTACTTC. Its protein product is CASSLGGSVGDEQYF.

This clone was seen a few times. V is TRBV6-1 and J is TRBJ1-4; D unresolved. Germline V gives CDR1 MNHNS, CDR2 SASEGT. V was shortened by 5 bases and J by 8 bases, with 6 bases between the two germline ends. This CDR3 spans 11 amino acids. The CDR3 nucleotides read TGTGCCAGCAGTATAGGCGAAAAACTGTTTTTT. It is translated as CASSIGEKLFF.

The CDR3 here is CASQDPGGYGYTF. As DNA, the CDR3 is TGCGCCAGTCAAGACCCGGGGGGATATGGCTACACCTTC. J is TRBJ1-2 and V is TRBV5-1, with a weak D call TRBD1 (5 bases). CDR3 length: 13 residues. Per the germline V gene, CDR1 is SGHRS and CDR2 is YFSETQ. V gave up 8 bases and J gave up 5 bases, with 16 bases separating them.

This chain uses TRBV7-2 with TRBJ1-2, with D unresolved. Trimming took 5 bases from V and 2 from J, leaving 15 bases between them. CDR1 is SGHTA and CDR2 is FQGNSA in the germline V gene. The CDR3 covers 15 residues. CDR3 amino acids: CASSASRLSNYGYTF. DNA for the CDR3: TGTGCCAGCAGCGCAAGCCGGCTCAGCAACTATGGCTACACCTTC.

V and J are TRBV29-1 and TRBJ2-3; TRBD2 agrees at 11 bases. V shed 7 bases, J shed 4 bases, and the junction held 7 bases outside the gene matches. This CDR3 has 14 amino acids. Germline-derived CDR1 and CDR2 are SQVTM and ANQGSEA. As DNA, the CDR3 is TGCAGCGGAAGACTAGCGGGAAGTGCAGATACGCAGTATTTT. Its translation is CSGRLAGSADTQYF.

The J gene is TRBJ1-2, the V gene TRBV4-1; TRBD1 might be the D (6 bases). Germline CDR1 and CDR2: MGHRA and YSYEKL. Between the trimmed V and J ends, which lost 2 bases and 3 bases, there was a span of 13 bases. This CDR3 contains 15 residues. The CDR3 region is CASSQRLKGDYGYTF. CDR3 DNA sequence: TGCGCCAGCAGCCAAAGGCTCAAGGGGGACTATGGCTACACCTTC.